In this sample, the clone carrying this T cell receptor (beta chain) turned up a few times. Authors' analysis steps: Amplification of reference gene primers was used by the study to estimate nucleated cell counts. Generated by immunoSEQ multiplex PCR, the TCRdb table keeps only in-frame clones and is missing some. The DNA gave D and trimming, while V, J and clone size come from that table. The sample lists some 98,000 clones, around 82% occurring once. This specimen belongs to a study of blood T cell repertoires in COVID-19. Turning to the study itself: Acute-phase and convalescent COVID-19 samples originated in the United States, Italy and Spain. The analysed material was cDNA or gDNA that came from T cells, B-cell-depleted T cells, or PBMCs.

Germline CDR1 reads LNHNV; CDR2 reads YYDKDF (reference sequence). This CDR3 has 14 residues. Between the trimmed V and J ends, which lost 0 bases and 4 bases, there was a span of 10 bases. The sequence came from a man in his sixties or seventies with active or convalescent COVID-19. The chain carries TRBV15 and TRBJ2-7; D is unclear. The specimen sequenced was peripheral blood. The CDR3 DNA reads TGTGCCACCAGCAGAGATCTCGGGTCGTACGAGCAGTACTTC. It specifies CATSRDLGSYEQYF.